This is a list of T cell receptor beta chains from one sample in a study of post-analysis software for immune sequencing data. TCRdb re-derived calls from the PCR reads in MiXCR, one entry per CDR3 protein. The data show some 690,000 distinct CDR3 sequences, with 55% to 60% seen just once and over 9% held by the top ten. The sample was blood. The receptor source for this set is a girl aged 2-10 years with multiple sclerosis. The CDR3 runs from the conserved cysteine through the conserved F or W. The D gene is left open where the match is weak. For some rows the clone size is stated as once, few or many, or as a class when expanded; others skip it.

v_call	d_call	clone_size	j_call	cdr3_nt	cdr3_aa
TRBV9	.	.	TRBJ1-1	TGTGCCAGCAGCAAACAGCCCAACACTGAAGCTTTCTTT	CASSKQPNTEAFF
TRBV7-9	TRBD1	few	TRBJ1-2	TGTGCCAGCAGCTTGGACAGGGTCGGGTATGGCTACACCTTC	CASSLDRVGYGYTF
TRBV6-6	.	.	TRBJ1-1	TGTGCCAGCAGTCCAGAATCCGGGACGGAAGCTTTCTTT	CASSPESGTEAFF
TRBV6-2/TRBV6-3	.	.	TRBJ2-3	TGTGCCAGCAGTAACTGGGACGGCACCCCGGTATCGCGGGATACGCAGTATTTT	CASSNWDGTPVSRDTQYF
TRBV5-5	.	.	TRBJ1-1	TGTGCCAGCAGCTTGGATAGGTTAACTGAAGCTTTCTTT	CASSLDRLTEAFF
TRBV7-2	TRBD1	.	TRBJ2-3	TGTGCCAGCAGCTTAGACACGTGGACAGGTACGCAGTATTTT	CASSLDTWTGTQYF
TRBV6-1	TRBD2	few	TRBJ2-1	TGTGCCAGCATTGGGGGGGGGGAATTAGGCTACAATGAGCAGTTCTTC	CASIGGGELGYNEQFF
TRBV7-9	TRBD2	.	TRBJ2-1	TGTACCAGCAGCTTACGCCGACTAGCGGGTCGTGAGCAGTTCTTC	CTSSLRRLAGREQFF
TRBV29-1	.	.	TRBJ1-5	TGCAGTTCGGGGGATCAGCCCCAGCATTTT	CSSGDQPQHF
TRBV7-2	TRBD1	.	TRBJ2-3	TGTGCCAGCAGCTTCAGGGCAGGGGGTGTCAAAGATACGCAGTATTTT	CASSFRAGGVKDTQYF
TRBV12-3/TRBV12-4	.	.	TRBJ1-2	TGTGCCAGCAGCAAGGACACCCCGCCTAACTATGGCTACACCTTC	CASSKDTPPNYGYTF
TRBV10-3	TRBD1	.	TRBJ2-3	TGTGCCATCAGTGAGGGGGACAGGCTCTTCACAGATACGCAGTATTTT	CAISEGDRLFTDTQYF
TRBV5-1	.	many	TRBJ2-6	TGCGCCAGCAGCTTCGACTCTGGGGCCAACGTCCTGACTTTC	CASSFDSGANVLTF
TRBV5-1	.	.	TRBJ1-5	TGCGCCAGCAGCTTGGCCGAGGGGGGTCAGCCCCAGCATTTT	CASSLAEGGQPQHF
TRBV6-2/TRBV6-3	TRBD1	few	TRBJ1-2	TGTGCCAGCAGTTCCAGGGACAGGGCCTACTATGGTTACACCTTC	CASSSRDRAYYGYTF
TRBV14	TRBD1	.	TRBJ2-5	TGTGCCAGCAGCTCATTCAGGGGGCCAGGGGAGACCCAGTACTTC	CASSSFRGPGETQYF
TRBV20-1	TRBD2	.	TRBJ2-1	TGCAGTGCCAATCGGGCTAGCGGGAGGGACGGTGAGCAGTTCTTC	CSANRASGRDGEQFF
TRBV27	.	.	TRBJ2-7	TGTGCCAGCAGTTTTTTGGACAGTCCCTACGAGCAGTACTTC	CASSFLDSPYEQYF
TRBV20-1	TRBD1	.	TRBJ2-5	TGCAGTGCTTCCCCAAGGGGGCACAATGAGCAGTACTTC	CSASPRGHNEQYF
TRBV7-2	TRBD2	few	TRBJ2-3	TGTGCCAGCAGTTTGGCTAGCGGGATCACAGATACGCAGTATTTT	CASSLASGITDTQYF
TRBV7-9	TRBD2	.	TRBJ2-3	TGTGCCAGCAGCCCGCGGGGGGAACCCACAGATACGCAGTATTTT	CASSPRGEPTDTQYF
TRBV5-1	.	.	TRBJ2-1	TGCGCCAGCAGTTTGGGGGGACATTCGAGCTCCTACAATGAGCAGTTCTTC	CASSLGGHSSSYNEQFF
TRBV7-9	TRBD1	.	TRBJ2-7	TGTGCCAGCAGCCCGCGGACAGGCGACTACGAGCAGTACTTC	CASSPRTGDYEQYF
TRBV5-1	TRBD2	.	TRBJ2-7	TGCGCCAGCTCTACTAGCGGGTGCTCCTACGAGCAGTACTTC	CASSTSGCSYEQYF
TRBV20-1	.	once	TRBJ2-3	TGCAGTGCTACCCTTTGGGGGAGCACAGATACGCAGTATTTT	CSATLWGSTDTQYF
TRBV20-1	.	.	TRBJ2-5	TGCAGTGCTAGAGGGGGGCTAGCGGTTCGAGAGACCCAGTACTTC	CSARGGLAVRETQYF
TRBV29-1	.	few	TRBJ2-5	TGCAGCGTTGCCGGACAGCTAATGAAAGAGACCCAGTACTTC	CSVAGQLMKETQYF
TRBV12-3/TRBV12-4	.	few	TRBJ2-7	TGTGCCAGTGGTTACAGCCCTAGCTCCTACGAGCAGTACTTC	CASGYSPSSYEQYF
TRBV5-1	.	.	TRBJ2-1	TGCGCCAGCAGCTTGGTTGCAGGGGCTATTTACAATGAGCAGTTCTTC	CASSLVAGAIYNEQFF
TRBV7-9	.	few	TRBJ2-7	TGTGCCAGCAGCCGAAGGAACTACGAGCAGTACTTC	CASSRRNYEQYF
TRBV2	TRBD2	.	TRBJ2-3	TGTGCCAGCAGTGAAGCTGTAATATGGCGGGGGGAAAACACAGATACGCAGTATTTT	CASSEAVIWRGENTDTQYF
TRBV20-1	.	.	TRBJ2-7	TGCAGTGCTAGAGATCACGGGGGTCGGGGCTCCTACGAGCAGTACTTC	CSARDHGGRGSYEQYF
TRBV10-2	.	.	TRBJ2-7	TGCGCCAGCAGTGACTTTTACGAGCAGTACTTC	CASSDFYEQYF
TRBV30	.	.	TRBJ2-5	TGTGCCTGGGGTTCCAGCGACCCAGGGGAGACCCAGTACTTC	CAWGSSDPGETQYF
TRBV20-1	.	few	TRBJ1-2	TGCAGTGCTAGAAATTCAGGGATCAGCTATGGCTACACCTTC	CSARNSGISYGYTF
TRBV5-5	.	.	TRBJ2-3	TGTGCCAGCAGCTATATAACGGGGGAATCGAGGACAGATACGCAGTATTTT	CASSYITGESRTDTQYF
TRBV27	.	.	TRBJ2-3	TGTGCCAGCAGTTTCGTGGCAGAGCAGAGCACAGATACGCAGTATTTT	CASSFVAEQSTDTQYF
TRBV20-1	TRBD1	.	TRBJ2-1	TGCAGTGCGTATACAGGGGCAGGGCTCGGTGAGCAGTTCTTC	CSAYTGAGLGEQFF
TRBV7-2	.	.	TRBJ1-1	TGTGCCAGCAGCCGTAGGACGGTGAACACTGAAGCTTTCTTT	CASSRRTVNTEAFF
TRBV5-1	TRBD2	.	TRBJ2-1	TGCGCCAGCAGCCCACGGACTAGCGGGAGGCTGACCTACAATGAGCAGTTCTTC	CASSPRTSGRLTYNEQFF
TRBV4-1	.	.	TRBJ2-4	TGCGCCAGCAGCCAAGATGGAGGGGTAGGAAACATTCAGTACTTC	CASSQDGGVGNIQYF
TRBV12-3/TRBV12-4	.	.	TRBJ1-1	TGTGCCAGCAGCCGGGCTGGGGGTACGGAGACTGAAGCTTTCTTT	CASSRAGGTETEAFF
TRBV6-5	.	.	TRBJ2-2	TGTGCCAGCAGTGGGGTAACCGGGGAGCTGTTTTTT	CASSGVTGELFF
TRBV27	.	.	TRBJ2-7	TGTGCCAGCAGTTTACAGGGGCTCGAGCAGTACTTC	CASSLQGLEQYF
TRBV20-1	.	.	TRBJ1-2	TGCAGTGCCACCCCGGGCCTCGGCTACACCTTC	CSATPGLGYTF
TRBV4-3	.	few	TRBJ2-3	TGCGCCAGCAGCCAAGTAGCTACGGCAGATACGCAGTATTTT	CASSQVATADTQYF
TRBV5-1	TRBD1	many	TRBJ2-7	TGTGCCAGCAGCTTGACAGGGGCCTACGAGCAGTACTTC	CASSLTGAYEQYF
TRBV7-2	TRBD1	.	TRBJ1-5	TGTGCCAGCAGCTTAGGAGTGGGACTCCGGACAGGGCAGCCCCAGCATTTT	CASSLGVGLRTGQPQHF
TRBV5-1	.	once	TRBJ2-1	TGCGCCAGCAGCTTGGCGGAGCGGTTTAGCTCCTACAATGAGCAGTTCTTC	CASSLAERFSSYNEQFF
TRBV3-1	.	.	TRBJ2-7	TGTGGCAGCAGCCCGAGCTCCTACGAGCAGTACTTC	CGSSPSSYEQYF
TRBV10-3	.	.	TRBJ1-1	TGTGCCATCGCTCGGACAGCACAGGGAGGGGCCCAAACCGCTGAAGCTTTCTTT	CAIARTAQGGAQTAEAFF